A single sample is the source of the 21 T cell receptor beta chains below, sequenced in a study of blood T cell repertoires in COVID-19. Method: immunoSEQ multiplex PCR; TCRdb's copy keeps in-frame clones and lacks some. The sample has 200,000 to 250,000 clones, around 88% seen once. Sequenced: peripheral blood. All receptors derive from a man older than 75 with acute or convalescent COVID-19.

The CDR3 nucleotides read TGTGCCAGTAGTATGGACAGTTTGAACACTGAAGCTTTCTTT. It is translated as CASSMDSLNTEAFF. The gene calls are TRBV19 and TRBJ1-1, with a weak D call TRBD1 (6 bases). Germline V CDR1 and CDR2: LNHDA, SQIVND (reference sequence). This CDR3 is 14 amino acids long. With 3 bases removed from V and 0 bases from J, the gap between germline ends came to 8 bases.

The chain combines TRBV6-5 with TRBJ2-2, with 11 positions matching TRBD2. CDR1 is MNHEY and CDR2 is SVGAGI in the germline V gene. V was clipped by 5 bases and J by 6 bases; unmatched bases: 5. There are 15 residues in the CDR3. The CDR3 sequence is CASSLLSGRAGELFF. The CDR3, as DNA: TGTGCCAGCAGTCTCCTTAGCGGGAGGGCCGGGGAGCTGTTTTTT.

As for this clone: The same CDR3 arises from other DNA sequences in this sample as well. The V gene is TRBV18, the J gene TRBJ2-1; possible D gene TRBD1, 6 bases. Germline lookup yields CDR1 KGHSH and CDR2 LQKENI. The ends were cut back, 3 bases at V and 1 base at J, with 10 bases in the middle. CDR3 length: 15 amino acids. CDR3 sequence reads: CASSPRGLSYNEQFF. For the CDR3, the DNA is TGTGCCAGCTCACCCAGGGGATTATCCTACAATGAGCAGTTCTTC.

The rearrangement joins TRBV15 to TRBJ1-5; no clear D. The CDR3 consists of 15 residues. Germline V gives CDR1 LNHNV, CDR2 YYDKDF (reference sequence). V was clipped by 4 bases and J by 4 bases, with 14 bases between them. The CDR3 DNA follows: TGTGCCACCAGCATAGCGGGAGGTCGGAATCAGCCCCAGCATTTT. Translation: CATSIAGGRNQPQHF.

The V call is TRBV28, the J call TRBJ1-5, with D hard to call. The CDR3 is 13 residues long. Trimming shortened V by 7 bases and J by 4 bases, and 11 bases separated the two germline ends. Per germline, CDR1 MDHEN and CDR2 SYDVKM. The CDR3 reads CASTGRLNQPQHF. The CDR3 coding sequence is TGTGCCAGCACGGGCAGACTAAATCAGCCCCAGCATTTT.

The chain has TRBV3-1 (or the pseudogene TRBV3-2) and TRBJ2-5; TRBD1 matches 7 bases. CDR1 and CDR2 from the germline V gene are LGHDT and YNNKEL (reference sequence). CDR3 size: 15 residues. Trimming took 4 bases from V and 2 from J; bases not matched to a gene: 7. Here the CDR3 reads CASSRTGGGQETQYF. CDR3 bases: TGTGCCAGCAGCCGGACAGGCGGCGGACAAGAGACCCAGTACTTC.

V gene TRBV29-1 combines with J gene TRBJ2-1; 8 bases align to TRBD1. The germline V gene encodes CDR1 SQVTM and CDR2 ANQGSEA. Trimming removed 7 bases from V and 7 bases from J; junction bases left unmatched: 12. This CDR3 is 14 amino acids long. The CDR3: CSAGAGTGINEQFF. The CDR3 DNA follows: TGCAGCGCCGGGGCCGGGACAGGAATAAATGAGCAGTTCTTC.

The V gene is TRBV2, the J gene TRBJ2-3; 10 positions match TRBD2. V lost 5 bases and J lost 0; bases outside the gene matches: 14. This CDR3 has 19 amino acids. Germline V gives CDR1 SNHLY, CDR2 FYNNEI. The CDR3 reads CASSTVPSGRKPSTDTQYF. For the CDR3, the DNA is TGTGCCAGCAGTACTGTTCCTAGCGGGAGAAAGCCTAGCACAGATACGCAGTATTTT.

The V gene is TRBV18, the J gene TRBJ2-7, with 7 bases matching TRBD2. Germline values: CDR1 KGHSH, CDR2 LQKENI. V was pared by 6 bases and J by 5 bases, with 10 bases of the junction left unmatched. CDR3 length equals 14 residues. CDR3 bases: TGTGCCAGCTCCGCGCTGGGAGGGAAGGACGAGCAGTACTTC. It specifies CASSALGGKDEQYF.

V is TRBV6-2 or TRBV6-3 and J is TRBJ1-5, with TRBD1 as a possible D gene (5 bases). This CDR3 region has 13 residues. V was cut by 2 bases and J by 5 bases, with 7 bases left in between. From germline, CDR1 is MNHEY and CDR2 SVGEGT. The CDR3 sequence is CASSYTGDQPQHF. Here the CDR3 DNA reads TGTGCCAGCAGTTACACGGGGGATCAGCCCCAGCATTTT.

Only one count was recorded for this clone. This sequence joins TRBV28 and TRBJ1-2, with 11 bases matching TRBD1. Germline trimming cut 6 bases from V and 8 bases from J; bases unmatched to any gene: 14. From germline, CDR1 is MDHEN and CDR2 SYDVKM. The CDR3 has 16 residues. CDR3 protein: CASSLQRTGGRGGYTF. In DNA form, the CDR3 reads TGTGCCAGCAGCCTACAACGGACAGGGGGCCGCGGGGGCTACACCTTC.

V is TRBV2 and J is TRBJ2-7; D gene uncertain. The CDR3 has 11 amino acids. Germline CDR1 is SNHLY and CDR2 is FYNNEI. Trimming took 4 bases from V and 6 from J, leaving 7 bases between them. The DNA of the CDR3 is TGTGCCAGCAGTGTACAACGCGAGCAGTACTTC. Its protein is CASSVQREQYF.

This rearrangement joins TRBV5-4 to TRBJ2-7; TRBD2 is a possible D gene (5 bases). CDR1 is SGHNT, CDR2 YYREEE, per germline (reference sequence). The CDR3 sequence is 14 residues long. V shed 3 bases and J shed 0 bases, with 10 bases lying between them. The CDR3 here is CASSSRRDSYEQYF. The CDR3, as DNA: TGTGCCAGCAGCTCCAGACGGGACTCCTACGAGCAGTACTTC.

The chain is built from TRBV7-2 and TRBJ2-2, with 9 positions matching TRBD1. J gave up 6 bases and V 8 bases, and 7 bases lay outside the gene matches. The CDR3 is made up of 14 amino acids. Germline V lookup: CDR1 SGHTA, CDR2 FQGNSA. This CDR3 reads CASGGQGLAGELFF. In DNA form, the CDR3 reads TGTGCCAGCGGGGGACAGGGCCTAGCCGGGGAGCTGTTTTTT.

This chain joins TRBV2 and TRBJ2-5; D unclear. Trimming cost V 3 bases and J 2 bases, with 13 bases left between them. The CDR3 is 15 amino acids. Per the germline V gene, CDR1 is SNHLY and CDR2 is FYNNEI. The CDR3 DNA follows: TGTGCCAGCAGTGAGGAGTGGATCTCACAAGAGACCCAGTACTTC. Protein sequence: CASSEEWISQETQYF. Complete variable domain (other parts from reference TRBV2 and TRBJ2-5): EPEVTQTPSHQVTQMGQEVILRCVPISNHLYFYWYRQILGQKVEFLVSFYNNEISEKSEIFDDQFSVERPDGSNFTLKIRSTKLEDSAMYFCASSEEWISQETQYFGPGTRLLVL.

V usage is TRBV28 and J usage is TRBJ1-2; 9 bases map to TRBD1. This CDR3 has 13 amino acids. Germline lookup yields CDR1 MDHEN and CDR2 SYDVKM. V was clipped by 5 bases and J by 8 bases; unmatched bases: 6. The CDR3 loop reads CASSLLDRGGYTF. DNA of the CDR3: TGTGCCAGCAGTCTTCTTGACAGGGGGGGCTACACCTTC.

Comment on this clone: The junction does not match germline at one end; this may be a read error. The CDR3 loop reads CSARGSTEAFF. CDR3 coding DNA: TGCAGTGCCAGAGGGAGCACTGAAGCTTTCTTT. The rearrangement joins TRBV20-1 to TRBJ1-1; unclear D gene. The CDR3 has 11 amino acids. In germline, CDR1 is DFQATT, CDR2 SNEGSKA (reference sequence).

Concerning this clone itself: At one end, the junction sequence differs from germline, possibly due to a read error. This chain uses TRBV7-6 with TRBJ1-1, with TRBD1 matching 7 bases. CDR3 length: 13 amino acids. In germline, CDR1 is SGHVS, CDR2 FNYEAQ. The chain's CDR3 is CASSPGGNTEAFF. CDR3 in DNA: TGTGCCAGCAGCCCAGGGGGAAACACTGAAGCTTTCTTC.

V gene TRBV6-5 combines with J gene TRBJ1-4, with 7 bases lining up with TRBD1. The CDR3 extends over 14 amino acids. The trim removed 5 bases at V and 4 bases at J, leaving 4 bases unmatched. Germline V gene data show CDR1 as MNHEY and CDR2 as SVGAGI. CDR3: CASSLGGLNEKLFF. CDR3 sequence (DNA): TGTGCCAGCAGTCTAGGGGGCCTTAATGAAAAACTGTTTTTT.

DNA for the CDR3: TGTGCCAGCAGTTTCGAAGGGGCCACCTTCGGTGATGGCTACACCTTC. Translated, it gives CASSFEGATFGDGYTF. This chain connects TRBV28 to TRBJ1-2; D perhaps matches TRBD1 (5 bases). This CDR3 contains 16 residues. The germline V gene has CDR1 MDHEN and CDR2 SYDVKM. V lost 3 bases, J lost 6 bases, and 20 bases lay in between.

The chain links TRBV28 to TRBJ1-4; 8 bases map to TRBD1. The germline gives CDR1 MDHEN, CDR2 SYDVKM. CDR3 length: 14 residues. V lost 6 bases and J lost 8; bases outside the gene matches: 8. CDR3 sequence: CASRKGQGGEKLFF. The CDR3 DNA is TGTGCCAGCAGAAAAGGACAGGGTGGCGAAAAACTGTTTTTT.